What follows are 10 T cell receptor beta chains derived from one specimen sequenced in a study of breast tumors, draining lymph nodes, adjacent tissues. Axillary draining lymph nodes of breast cancer patients supplied the node samples. MiXCR, applied by TCRdb to the multiplex PCR reads, yields one record per CDR3 protein. The top ten hold over 3% of the sample, which has 100,000 to 150,000 distinct CDR3 sequences, 20% seen once. Source material: axillary lymph node tissue. The receptor source for this set is a female donor with breast cancer. Some clones in this sample may be carry-over from other donors' samples.

This clonotype was seen ten or more times. The rearrangement links TRBV7-2 to TRBJ2-7; D gene unclear. Trimming removed 2 bases at V and 3 bases at J, with 5 bases between. Germline V gives CDR1 SGHTA, CDR2 FQGNSA. The CDR3 length is 12 residues. The CDR3: CASSLSFYEQYF. The DNA of the CDR3 is TGTGCCAGCAGCTTATCTTTCTACGAGCAGTACTTC.

Remarks on this clonotype: In this CDR3 the conserved last residue, phenylalanine or tryptophan, is missing, so a read error is likely. The DNA is omitted, as the CDR3 cannot be located on it reliably, and the CDR3 follows TCRdb's listing. V usage is TRBV12-3 or TRBV12-4 and J usage is TRBJ1-4; TRBD1 is the table's D call, not checked against the DNA. The CDR3 spans 14 amino acids, including both terminal residues. The CDR3 protein is CASSAGTANEKLLL.

On this clonotype itself: A much larger clonotype is one base distant, so this may be a read error. This chain joins TRBV5-1 and TRBJ2-3, with 7 nucleotides matching TRBD2. This CDR3 is 16 amino acids long. J lost 2 bases, V lost 6 bases, and 12 bases had no gene match. Germline CDR1 reads SGHRS; CDR2 reads YFSETQ. The DNA for the CDR3 is TGCGCCAGCAATTTACCAGCGGGATCGGTCACAGATACGCAGTATTTT. It specifies CASNLPAGSVTDTQYF.

This clonotype was seen ten or more times. The CDR3 region has the DNA TGTGCCACCAGCAGAGAGAGGCATCATGAGCAGTTCTTC. It encodes CATSRERHHEQFF. The chain couples TRBV15 to TRBJ2-1, with D uncertain. CDR3 length: 13 amino acids. Trimming pared 0 bases from V and 8 bases from J, leaving 8 bases between. Germline CDR1 is LNHNV and CDR2 is YYDKDF (reference sequence).

The chain carries TRBV11-2 and TRBJ1-2; TRBD1 matches at 10 bases. Germline lookup yields CDR1 SGHAT and CDR2 FQNNGV. V lost 7 bases to trimming and J lost 4 bases; unmatched junction nucleotides: 6. The CDR3 has 14 residues. Here the CDR3 reads CASIRDRGSYGYTF. CDR3 sequence (DNA): TGTGCCAGCATCAGGGACAGGGGCTCCTATGGCTACACCTTC.

This clonotype occurred many times. J is TRBJ1-5 and V is TRBV10-1, with a tentative D call TRBD1 (5 bases). The CDR3 spans 14 residues. Germline CDR1 WNHNN, CDR2 SYGVQD (reference sequence). Trimming removed 7 bases at V and 5 bases at J, with 15 bases between. The CDR3 DNA is TGCGCCAGCACCGAACTCGGACAAGATCAGCCCCAGCATTTT. Translation gives CASTELGQDQPQHF.

This clonotype showed up many times. This chain connects TRBV9 to TRBJ2-1; no clear D gene. V was clipped by 2 bases and J by 3 bases, with 12 bases between them. The germline CDR1 and CDR2 sequences are SGDLS and YYNGEE. The CDR3 is made up of 15 amino acids. The CDR3 sequence is CASSVGVESYNEQFF. In DNA form, the CDR3 reads TGTGCCAGCAGCGTTGGTGTCGAAAGCTACAATGAGCAGTTCTTC.

This clonotype has at least ten counts. The rearrangement joins TRBV20-1 to TRBJ1-3; D call uncertain. Deletions cut 6 bases from V and 0 bases from J, with 15 bases between. This CDR3 region has 15 residues. CDR1 is DFQATT, CDR2 SNEGSKA, per germline (reference sequence). The CDR3 is CSAIDTGFSGNTIYF. CDR3 DNA sequence: TGCAGTGCGATTGACACGGGCTTCTCTGGAAACACCATATATTTT.

The CDR3 here is CASSLGTGSQNTEAFF. The DNA for the CDR3 is TGTGCCAGCAGCTTAGGAACGGGGAGCCAGAACACTGAAGCTTTCTTT. The chain employs TRBV7-9 and TRBJ1-1; D ambiguous. CDR1 SEHNR and CDR2 FQNEAQ come from the germline V gene (reference sequence). V was cut by 1 base and J by 1 base, with 13 bases left in between. The CDR3 has 16 amino acids.

As regards this clonotype: One end of the junction varies from germline; a read error may be responsible. The chain couples TRBV5-1 to TRBJ1-3, with 7 positions matching TRBD1. The CDR3 is 14 amino acids. Looked up from germline, CDR1 is SGHRS and CDR2 is YFSETQ. CDR3 sequence: CASSLQGSGSTIYF. CDR3 DNA sequence: TGCGCCAGCAGCCTACAGGGGTCTGGAAGCACCATATATTTT.